This T cell receptor (beta chain) is from a study of cytomegalovirus exposure and HLA in healthy donors (dated by TCRdb to about 2017). Regarding the complete study: An earlier analysis of some 600 of the donors reported 276 Gb of sequence data and about 120 million unique TCR beta sequences obtained from 180 million or so T cells. Approximately 300 gigabases of sequencing data and tens of millions of unique TCR sequences made up an early release that covered roughly 670 HLA-typed donors. Among the roughly 430 genotyped donors, around 81% belonged to the genetic ancestry cluster associated with self-reported Caucasian donors. The study was designed to test whether signatures of past pathogen exposure could be identified by cataloging public T cell receptors. Using immunosequencing, the study profiled T cell repertoires from approximately 700 subjects and related those repertoires to cytomegalovirus serostatus. Along with the roughly 670-subject first cohort, a separate validation cohort of more than 90 different subjects was used. The study combined high-throughput TCR immunosequencing, statistical association of individual TCRs with disease status, and machine learning to predict cytomegalovirus infection status. To study patterns of TCR occurrence, a later analysis re-analyzed previously published TCR beta repertoires from 700 or so donors and added high-resolution HLA genotyping. Rather than using new phenotypic data, the later analysis identified candidate immune exposures from TCR beta sequences and from how often those sequences occurred across donors. An earlier analysis of about 620 of the donors applied high-throughput TCR beta sequencing to assess whether each TCR beta V gene segment acted as functional or pseudogenic. Donor age, sex, ethnicity and CMV serostatus were compiled alongside the repertoire data. A later genetic analysis took genome-wide SNP genotypes for about 60% of the roughly 670 donors and used that subset as a discovery cohort. Every repertoire in the discovery cohort had been generated on one and the same sequencing platform. HLA typing covered class I and class II loci at four-digit resolution. The number of typed donors differed by locus: roughly 629-640 for A, B, C, DRB1 and DQB1; 522 for DQA1; approximately 600 for DPA1; and roughly 490 for DPB1. Four to six DR-DQ haplotypes were handled as single units for association and clustering, since linkage in the cohort was strong. On average, around 240,000 unique TCR beta nucleotide sequences were sequenced per donor among 398 genotyped donors of the cohort, with around 19% of those sequences being non-productive. Study-wide findings and limitations: According to a later analysis, most CMV-associated TCR beta chains appeared to be HLA-restricted, and the HLA associations seemed to be driven largely by CMV exposure. A cluster of highly shared sequence variants was judged likely to be a technical artifact of the sequencing pipeline. CMV serostatus was the only immune exposure information available for the cohort. An association between a missense DCLRE1C variant and V-gene and J-gene trimming of TCR beta chains was found in a later genetic analysis and replicated in an independent cohort. According to the authors, the approach could potentially be generalized to other disease states and immunological phenotypes. In a later analysis, TCR association rates were found to vary across HLA loci, with the most associated TCRs seen for DRB1 alleles and the fewest for HLA-C alleles. Because the 87-base-pair reads could not distinguish some IMGT-functional V segments, including TRBV6-2 and TRBV6-3, those segments were excluded. Linkage disequilibrium might explain the correlated functional status among segregating V segments, but an unknown experimental factor could not be excluded. Compared with the 666-donor mean, donors in an Asian-associated ancestry cluster had fewer N-insertions in productive TCRs, according to a later genetic analysis. Most TCR sequences were observed very rarely across donors, whereas some public TCRs were present in many individuals. Over 15 rarely observed V segments, including chromosome 9 orphons, were excluded from the earlier analysis of several hundred of the donors because counts were too low. In vitro tests confirmed that a few of the cytomegalovirus-associated TCR beta chains recognize cytomegalovirus antigens. A further reported finding was that TCR beta sequences accurately predicted the HLA-A and HLA-B alleles for most subjects in the first cohort. In the study, roughly 160 TCR beta chains were listed as associated with cytomegalovirus. HLA typing was unavailable for some donors at each locus, so association tests used only the typed subset. Sequencing depth was assumed to be roughly uniform across donors in the presence/absence analyses, though that assumption may not hold. A later analysis reported that several top co-occurrence clusters appeared linked to parvovirus B19, influenza, CMV and Epstein-Barr virus. This cohort had only TCR beta chains sequenced, and the lack of alpha or paired-chain data limited which features could be detected. Compared with equally common non-associated chains, HLA-associated TCR beta chains in a later analysis were more clonally expanded and had lower generation probabilities. At a false discovery rate of 0.05, a later analysis linked under 20,000 TCR beta sequences to specific HLA alleles. Assigning TCR associations to individual alleles was difficult when HLA alleles, especially DR and DQ, strongly co-occurred. An earlier analysis of approximately 570 of the donors showed that most TCR beta V segments appeared in productive rearrangements either about 87% or about 30% of the time, which broadly matched IMGT annotations. Cytomegalovirus status was reported to be diagnosed by the classifier with high specificity and sensitivity in both the original and validation cohorts.

Spanning cysteine to phenylalanine, the CDR3 consists of 13 amino acids. The sequence is cut down to CDR3 DNA, 39 bases in frame from base 1. The V end loses 8 bases and the J end loses 3 bases, and a stretch of 11 bases separates them. From a lookup of the germline V gene, CDR1 and CDR2 are SNHLY and FYNNEI. Libraries were constructed by the immunoSEQ multiplex PCR assay. A mixture of 60 forward primers for TCR Vbeta segments and 13 reverse primers for TCR Jbeta segments was used in the multiplex PCR. The CDR3 region of rearranged TCR beta genes was amplified from genomic DNA by a multiplex PCR assay. The Illumina HiSeq System was used to sequence the amplified TCR beta libraries as 87-base-pair reads. Per the original workflow: A later analysis tallied tens of millions of unique TCR beta chains across the roughly 610 repertoires, and about 10 million of those chains were shared by two or more donors. Raw reads were error-corrected and collapsed into unique sequences with a nearest-neighbor algorithm that merged closely related sequences to remove PCR and sequencing errors. To assign V, D and J gene segments, CDR3 sequences were aligned to IMGT reference sequences. Each retained sequence needed at least a six-nucleotide match to both a V gene segment and a J gene segment. A rearrangement counted as productive if the CDR3 had no stop codons and remained in frame with V and J, and every other rearrangement counted as non-productive. Following IMGT convention, CDR3 was defined as the stretch from the second conserved V-encoded cysteine to the conserved J-encoded phenylalanine. Sequences without an unambiguous match to a single V gene segment were excluded from the earlier analysis of about 630 of the donors. An earlier analysis of 587 of the donors called V segments functional above 56.7% productive rearrangements and segregating when the between-donor standard deviation exceeded 5%. A statistical classification framework was developed to diagnose cytomegalovirus status using the catalog of TCR beta chain sequences. In a later analysis, V and J genes were assigned by comparing TCR nucleotide sequences against IMGT/GENE-DB human TR gene sequences. A later analysis assigned CDR3 sequences and most-parsimonious VDJ recombination scenarios with the TCRdist pipeline. In a later analysis, every TCR beta chain was defined by the combination of its CDR3 amino acid sequence and its V-gene family, and reads without a unique V-gene family were dropped. As a way to deal with suspected cross-contamination and a sequencing artifact, a later analysis dropped 640 or so nucleotide sequences that were highly shared and had low generation probability. A later analysis calculated a clonal expansion index for each public chain from normalized within-repertoire ranks of inferred template counts. A later analysis computed generation probabilities with a VDJ recombination model fitted to out-of-frame rearrangements, and checked the results against IGoR. Hypergeometric tests were used in a later analysis to score TCR-TCR, TCR-HLA and TCR-CMV co-occurrence, with a repertoire-size bias correction applied to the TCR pairs. False discovery rates were estimated in a later analysis by permuting HLA or CMV assignments 20 times. In a later analysis, co-occurring TCRs were grouped using DBSCAN, and TCRdist sequence similarity was added for clustering within HLA-allele-positive subsets. For co-occurrence clustering, repertoires with fewer than 30,000 or more than 120,000 public chains were excluded, along with roughly five repertoires with anomalous nucleotide sharing. This is the immuneACCESS table as TCRdb keeps it, with only in-frame sequences that have V and J called. A part of the clones is gone; compared with another copy, unresolved V genes explain less than half, and the rest is unexplained. That table furnishes V, J and clone size, whereas the DNA furnished D and trimming. The sample data list around 130,000 clones, and roughly 80% of these were observed just once. Around 2% of the sample rests with the top ten.

The cohort was made up of under 800 healthy bone marrow donors. All cohort members were sampled while nominally healthy, although unrecorded immune exposures were likely present. The donor was CMV seronegative and was included in the group of a few hundred seronegative cohort members. A peripheral blood sample was provided by each donor, and peripheral blood mononuclear cells were used for TCR beta sequencing. The Qiagen DNeasy Blood Extraction Kit was used to extract genomic DNA from the blood cell samples. The count of this clone is one. Its antigen is not yet known. No base quality values were provided; no much bigger clone lies one nucleotide off.

The sample comprised PBMCs. The source of this sequence is a young man in good health and CMV-seronegative. This chain is built from TRBV2 and TRBJ1-5; the D gene cannot be named for sure. Here the CDR3 is given as CASVGGFNQPQHF. The nucleotide sequence is TGTGCCAGCGTTGGAGGATTCAATCAGCCCCAGCATTTT.